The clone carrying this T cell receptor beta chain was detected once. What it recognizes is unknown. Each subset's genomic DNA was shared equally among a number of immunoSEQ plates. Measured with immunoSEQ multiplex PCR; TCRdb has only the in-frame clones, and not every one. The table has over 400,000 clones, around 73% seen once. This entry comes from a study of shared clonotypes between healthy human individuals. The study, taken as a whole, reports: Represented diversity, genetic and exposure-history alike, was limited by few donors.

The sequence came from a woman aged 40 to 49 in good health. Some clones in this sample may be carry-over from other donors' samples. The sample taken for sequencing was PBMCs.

The CDR3 coding sequence is TGCGCCAGCAGCCCCGGGGGGGCGTGGGCCTACGAGCAGTACTTC. Its protein is CASSPGGAWAYEQYF. The chain recombines TRBV5-1 with TRBJ2-7; TRBD2 aligns across 8 bases. Germline V CDR1 and CDR2: SGHRS, YFSETQ. Trimming removed 4 bases from V and 2 bases from J; junction bases left unmatched: 8. The CDR3 is 15 amino acids.